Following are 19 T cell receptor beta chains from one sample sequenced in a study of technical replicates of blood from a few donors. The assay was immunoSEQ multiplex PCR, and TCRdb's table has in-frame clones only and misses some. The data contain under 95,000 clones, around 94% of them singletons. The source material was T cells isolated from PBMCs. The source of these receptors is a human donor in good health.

This chain's CDR3 is CASSIYRGQYTGELFF. DNA for the CDR3: TGTGCCAGTAGTATATACAGGGGGCAATACACCGGGGAGCTGTTTTTT. The rearrangement links TRBV19 to TRBJ2-2; TRBD1 aligns across 9 bases. Trimming cost V 2 bases and J 3 bases; bases outside gene matches: 4. This CDR3 spans 16 amino acids. Germline V gene lookup returns CDR1 LNHDA and CDR2 SQIVND (reference sequence).

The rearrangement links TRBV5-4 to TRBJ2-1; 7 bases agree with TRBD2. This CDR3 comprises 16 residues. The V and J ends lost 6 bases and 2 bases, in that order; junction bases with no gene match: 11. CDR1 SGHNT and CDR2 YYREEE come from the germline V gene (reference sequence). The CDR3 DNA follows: TGTGCCAGCATCCCCCCCGGGACTACCACCTACAATGAGCAGTTCTTC. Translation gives CASIPPGTTTYNEQFF. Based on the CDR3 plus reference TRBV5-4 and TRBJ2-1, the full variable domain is ETGVTQSPTHLIKTRGQQVTLRCSSQSGHNTVSWYQQALGQGPQFIFQYYREEENGRGNFPPRFSGLQFPNYSSELNVNALELDDSALYLCASIPPGTTTYNEQFFGPGTRLTVL.

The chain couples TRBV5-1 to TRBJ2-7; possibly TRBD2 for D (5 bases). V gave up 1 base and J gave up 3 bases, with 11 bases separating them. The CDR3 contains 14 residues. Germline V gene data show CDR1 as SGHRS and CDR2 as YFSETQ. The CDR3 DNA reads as TGCGCCAGCAGCTTGTCGTTCGGGGACTACGAGCAGTACTTC. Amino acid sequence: CASSLSFGDYEQYF.

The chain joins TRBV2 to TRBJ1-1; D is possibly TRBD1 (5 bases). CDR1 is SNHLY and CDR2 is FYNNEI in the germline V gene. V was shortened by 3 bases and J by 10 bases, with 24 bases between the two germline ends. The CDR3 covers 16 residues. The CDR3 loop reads CASSDPGERGRLGAFF. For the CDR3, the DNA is TGTGCCAGCAGTGATCCGGGGGAAAGGGGACGTTTGGGAGCTTTCTTT.

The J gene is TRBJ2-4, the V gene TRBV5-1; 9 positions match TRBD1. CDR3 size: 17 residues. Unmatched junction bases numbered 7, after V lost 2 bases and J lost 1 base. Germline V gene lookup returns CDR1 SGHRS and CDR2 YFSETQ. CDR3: CASSFGQGLLAKNIQYF. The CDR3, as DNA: TGCGCCAGCAGCTTCGGACAGGGGTTGCTTGCCAAAAACATTCAGTACTTC.

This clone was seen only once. For the CDR3, the DNA is TGCAGCGTTGGGGGGGGCCATAACTATGGCTACACCTTC. Its translation: CSVGGGHNYGYTF. This chain connects TRBV29-1 to TRBJ1-2; D perhaps matches TRBD1 (6 bases). Germline loops: CDR1 SQVTM, CDR2 ANQGSEA. V lost 4 bases and J lost 1, with 10 bases in between. This CDR3 contains 13 residues.

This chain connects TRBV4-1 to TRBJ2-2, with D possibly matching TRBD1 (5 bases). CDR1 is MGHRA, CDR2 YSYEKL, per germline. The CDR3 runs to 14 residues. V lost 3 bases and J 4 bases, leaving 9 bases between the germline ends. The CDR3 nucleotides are TGCGCCAGCAGCCAGGTACAGGTCACCGGGGAGCTGTTTTTT. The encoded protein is CASSQVQVTGELFF.

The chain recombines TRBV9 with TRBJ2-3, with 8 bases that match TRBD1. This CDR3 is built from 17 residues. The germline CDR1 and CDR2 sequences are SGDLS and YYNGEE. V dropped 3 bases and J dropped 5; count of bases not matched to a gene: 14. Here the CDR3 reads CASSARSGQGAGDTQYF. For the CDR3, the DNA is TGTGCCAGCAGCGCCCGGTCTGGGCAGGGGGCAGGAGATACGCAGTATTTT. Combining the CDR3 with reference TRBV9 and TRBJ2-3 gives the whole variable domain DSGVTQTPKHLITATGQRVTLRCSPRSGDLSVYWYQQSLDQGLQFLIQYYNGEERAKGNILERFSAQQFPDLHSELNLSSLELGDSALYFCASSARSGQGAGDTQYFGPGTRLTVL.

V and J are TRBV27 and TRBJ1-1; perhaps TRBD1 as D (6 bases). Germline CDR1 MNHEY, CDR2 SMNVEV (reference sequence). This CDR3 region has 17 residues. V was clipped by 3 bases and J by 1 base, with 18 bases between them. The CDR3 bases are TGTGCCAGCAGTTTCCGCCATGGAAGGGGGAGGAACACTGAAGCTTTCTTT. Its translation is CASSFRHGRGRNTEAFF.

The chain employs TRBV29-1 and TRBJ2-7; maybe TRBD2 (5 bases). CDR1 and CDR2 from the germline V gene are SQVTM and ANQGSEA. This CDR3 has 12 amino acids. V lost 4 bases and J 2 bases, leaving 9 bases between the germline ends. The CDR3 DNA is TGCAGCGTTGCCGGGGAAACCTACGAGCAGTACTTC. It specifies CSVAGETYEQYF.

The CDR3 region has the DNA TGTGCCAGCAGCTGGACAGGGGGACGGGAGACCCAGTACTTC. Translating gives CASSWTGGRETQYF. The chain uses TRBV5-4 and TRBJ2-5; TRBD1 matches 10 bases. This CDR3 comprises 14 residues. The germline V gene encodes CDR1 SGHNT and CDR2 YYREEE (reference sequence). The junction had 4 bases not matched to a gene; V was cut back by 3 bases and J by 5 bases.

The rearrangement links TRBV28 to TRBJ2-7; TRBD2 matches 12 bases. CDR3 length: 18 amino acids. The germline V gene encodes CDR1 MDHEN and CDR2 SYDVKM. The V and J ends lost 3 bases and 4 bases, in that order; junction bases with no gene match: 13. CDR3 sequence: CASSFFSGTSGPSYEQYF. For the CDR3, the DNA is TGTGCCAGCAGTTTTTTTAGCGGGACTAGCGGGCCTTCGTACGAGCAGTACTTC.

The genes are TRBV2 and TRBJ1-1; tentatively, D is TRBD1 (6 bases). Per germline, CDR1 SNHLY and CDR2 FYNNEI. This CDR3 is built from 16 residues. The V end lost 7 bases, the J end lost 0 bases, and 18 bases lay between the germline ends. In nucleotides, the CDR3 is TGTGCCAGCACCCTAGGGGGTTTACACATGAACACTGAAGCTTTCTTT. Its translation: CASTLGGLHMNTEAFF.

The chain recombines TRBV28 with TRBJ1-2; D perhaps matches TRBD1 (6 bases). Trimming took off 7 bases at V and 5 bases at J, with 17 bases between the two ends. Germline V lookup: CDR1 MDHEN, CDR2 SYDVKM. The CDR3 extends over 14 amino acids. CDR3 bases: TGTGCCAGCACCGCAACAGGGCCGGGGTATGGCTACACCTTC. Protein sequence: CASTATGPGYGYTF.

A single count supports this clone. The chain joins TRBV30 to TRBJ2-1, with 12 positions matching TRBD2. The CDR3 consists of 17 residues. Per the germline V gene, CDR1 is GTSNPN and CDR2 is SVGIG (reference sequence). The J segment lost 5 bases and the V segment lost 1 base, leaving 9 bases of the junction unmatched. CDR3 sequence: CAWSARTSGVENNEQFF. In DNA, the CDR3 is TGTGCCTGGAGTGCGAGGACTAGCGGGGTGGAGAACAATGAGCAGTTCTTC.

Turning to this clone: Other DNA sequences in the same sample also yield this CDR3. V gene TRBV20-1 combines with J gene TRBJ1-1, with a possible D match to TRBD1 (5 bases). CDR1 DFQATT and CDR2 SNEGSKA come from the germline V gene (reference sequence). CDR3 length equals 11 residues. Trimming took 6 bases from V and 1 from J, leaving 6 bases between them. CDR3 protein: CSATGNTEAFF. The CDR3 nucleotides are TGCAGTGCCACAGGGAACACTGAAGCTTTCTTT.

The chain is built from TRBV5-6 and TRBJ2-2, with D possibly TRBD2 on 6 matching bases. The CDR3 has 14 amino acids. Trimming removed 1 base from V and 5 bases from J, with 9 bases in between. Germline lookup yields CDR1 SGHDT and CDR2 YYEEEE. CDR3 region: CASSLRSGTGELFF. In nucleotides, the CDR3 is TGTGCCAGCAGCTTGAGGAGCGGGACCGGGGAGCTGTTTTTT.

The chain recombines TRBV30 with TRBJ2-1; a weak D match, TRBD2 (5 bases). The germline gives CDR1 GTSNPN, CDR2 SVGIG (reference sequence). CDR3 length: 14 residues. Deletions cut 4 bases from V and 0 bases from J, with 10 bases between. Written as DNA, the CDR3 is TGTGCCTGGACAACGAGGGACTCCTACAATGAGCAGTTCTTC. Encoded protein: CAWTTRDSYNEQFF.

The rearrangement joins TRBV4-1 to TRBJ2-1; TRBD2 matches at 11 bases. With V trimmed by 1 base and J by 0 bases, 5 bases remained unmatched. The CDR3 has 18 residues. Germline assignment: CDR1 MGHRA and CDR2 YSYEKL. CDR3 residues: CASSQASGGLSSYNEQFF. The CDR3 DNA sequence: TGCGCCAGCAGCCAAGCTAGCGGGGGGCTCAGCTCCTACAATGAGCAGTTCTTC.